This T cell receptor beta chain was identified during a study of T cells in Graves' hyperthyroidism and ophthalmopathy. Broader study findings: A median around six months before onset, the model predicted ophthalmopathy.

Template material for amplifying TCR beta CDR3 regions consisted of RNA transcripts. The HTBI set primed first-round TCR CDR3 RT-PCR. TCRdb analysed the multiplex PCR reads with MiXCR anew, one entry per CDR3 protein. The profile shows hundreds of thousands of distinct CDR3 sequences, roughly 16% of them singletons. Of note for this clonotype: Its antigen is still unknown.

Ophthalmopathy cases scored 3 or more on the Clinical Activity Score and 4 or more on NOSPECS grade, with duration below 3 months. Uncontrolled infection, other autoimmune disease, pregnancy or lactation barred patients from enrollment. The length of the CDR3 is 17 residues. Germline V gene sequence: CDR1 MNHNS, CDR2 SASEGT. J lost 8 bases, V lost 4 bases, and 16 bases had no gene match. Sequencing was done on a sample of blood. The chain links TRBV6-1 to TRBJ2-4; 8 bases are a match to TRBD1. This TCR derives from a woman in her 40s with Graves' ophthalmopathy. The CDR3 sequence is CASSAYSGQGAKYIQYF. The CDR3 region has the DNA TGTGCCAGCAGTGCCTACTCCGGGCAGGGGGCTAAGTACATTCAGTACTTC.